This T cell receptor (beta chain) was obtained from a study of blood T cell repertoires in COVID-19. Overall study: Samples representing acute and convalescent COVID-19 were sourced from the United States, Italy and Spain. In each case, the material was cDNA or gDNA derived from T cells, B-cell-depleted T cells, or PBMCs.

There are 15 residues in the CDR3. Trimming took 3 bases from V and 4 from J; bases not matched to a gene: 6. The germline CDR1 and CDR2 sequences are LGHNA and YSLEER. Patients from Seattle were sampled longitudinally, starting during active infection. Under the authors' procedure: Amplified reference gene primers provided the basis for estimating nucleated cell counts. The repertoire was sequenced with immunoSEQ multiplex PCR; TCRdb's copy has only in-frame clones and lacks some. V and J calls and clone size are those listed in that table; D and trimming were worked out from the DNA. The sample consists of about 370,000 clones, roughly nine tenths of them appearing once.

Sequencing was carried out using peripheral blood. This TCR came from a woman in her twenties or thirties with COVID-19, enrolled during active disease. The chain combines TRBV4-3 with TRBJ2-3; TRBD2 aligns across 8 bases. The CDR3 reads CASSHERESSDTQYF. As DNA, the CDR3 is TGCGCCAGCAGCCACGAGCGGGAGTCCTCAGATACGCAGTATTTT.